Listed here are 10 T cell receptor beta chains from one sample, sequenced in a study of tumor-infiltrating lymphocytes in primary liver carcinoma. Investigators took RNA and DNA out together from about 19-30 mg of unsorted bulk tissue. Researchers generated TCR beta cDNA from about 500 ng of total RNA, relying on a constant-region primer. Three nested multiplex PCR rounds, a slightly modified ARM-PCR, produced the libraries for TCR beta. Use of TRBV1-TRBV30 forward primers with a C-beta reverse primer characterized the first two PCR rounds, which lasted about 10 cycles each. TCRdb reprocessed the multiplex PCR reads via MiXCR and lists one record per CDR3 protein. This table holds some 32,000 distinct CDR3 sequences, 76% found once. The sequenced sample consisted of liver tumor tissue from sampling region 5. Described subset: tumor region T5, tumor centre. All receptors derive from a man aged 35-49 years with primary liver carcinoma and hepatitis B virus infection.

The chain links TRBV4-1 to TRBJ2-7; 8 bases align to TRBD1. Germline assignment: CDR1 MGHRA and CDR2 YSYEKL. V trimming: 8 bases; J trimming: 0 bases; junction bases outside the gene matches: 12. The CDR3 totals 16 residues. CDR3 bases: TGCGCCAGCGCCCGTGTCGGGACAGGCTTCTCCTACGAGCAGTACTTC. Translated, it gives CASARVGTGFSYEQYF.

The chain employs TRBV28 and TRBJ2-7, with D possibly TRBD2 on 7 matching bases. Germline V gene lookup returns CDR1 MDHEN and CDR2 SYDVKM. CDR3 length: 15 residues. Trimming left V 3 bases short and J 11 bases short, with 23 bases between. CDR3 bases: TGTGCCAGCAGTTTGGGGGGGCATGTTTCCTATGAGAAGTACTTC. Translating it yields CASSLGGHVSYEKYF.

In the case of this clonotype: The CDR3 ends on some other residue instead of the conserved phenylalanine or tryptophan, so this is likely a read error. The CDR3 loop reads CSVGQEGDTQYY. The DNA of the CDR3 is TGCAGCGTTGGGCAGGAAGGTGATACGCAGTATTAT. The chain employs TRBV29-1 and TRBJ2-3; D is unresolved. CDR3 length: 12 amino acids. V lost 4 bases and J 6 bases, leaving 11 bases between the germline ends. Germline CDR1 SQVTM, CDR2 ANQGSEA.

Worth noting for this clonotype: Likely a read error: the CDR3 ends without its conserved phenylalanine or tryptophan. The V call is TRBV10-3, the J call TRBJ2-7; 9 bases map to TRBD1. The ends lost 10 bases at V and 1 base at J; junction bases unmatched: 11. The germline V gene encodes CDR1 ENHRY and CDR2 SYGVKD. This CDR3 is built from 15 residues. CDR3 residues: CATAPNRGPSYEQYL. CDR3 coding DNA: TGTGCCACCGCACCTAACAGGGGGCCATCCTACGAGCAGTACCTC.

Many counts were recorded for this clonotype. The rearrangement links TRBV18 to TRBJ1-2, with D hard to call. Trimming removed 0 bases at V and 7 bases at J, with 15 bases between. The germline V gene encodes CDR1 KGHSH and CDR2 LQKENI. This CDR3 is built from 15 residues. Here the CDR3 DNA reads TGTGCCAGCTCACCACCCCAACCCGGTTCTGGTGGCTACACCTTC. It is translated as CASSPPQPGSGGYTF.

In the case of this clonotype: At one end the junction does not follow the germline gene, possibly because of a read error. This chain connects TRBV6-6 to TRBJ2-1; D gene unclear. The germline CDR1 and CDR2 sequences are MNHNY and SVGAGI (reference sequence). The CDR3 runs 14 residues. This chain's CDR3 is CASSYSALVPEQFF. The CDR3 bases are TGTGCCAGCAGCTACTCGGCCCTAGTCCCTGAGCAGTTCTTC.

The table lists this clonotype with a count of one. A junction end diverges from the germline sequence, so it may reflect a read error. This sequence joins TRBV12-3 or TRBV12-4 and TRBJ2-7, with 8 bases lining up with TRBD2. This CDR3 contains 19 residues. The CDR3 protein is CASSFSRVKRERLSYERYF. CDR3 nucleotides: TGCGCCAGCAGTTTCTCAAGGGTGAAGCGGGAGCGTTTATCCTACGAGCGGTACTTC.

This clonotype was seen more than once but under ten times. The chain employs TRBV21-1 and TRBJ1-1; the D segment call TRBD1 is taken from the table without a DNA check. TRBV21-1 represents a pseudogene. The CDR3 contains 18 residues. As DNA, the CDR3 is TGTGCCAGCAGCAAAGAGTGGTCAGGGGGGACAATGAACACTGAAGCTTTCTTT. This translates into CASSKEWSGGTMNTEAFF.

The chain links TRBV28 to TRBJ2-5; D might be TRBD2 (6 bases). The germline V and J ends were trimmed by 3 bases and 11 bases, with 19 bases remaining between them. The CDR3 covers 14 residues. From germline, CDR1 is MDHEN and CDR2 SYDVKM. The CDR3 DNA is TGTGCCAGCAGTTTCTTTGACACGCGCGGGACTCAGTACTTC. It yields the protein CASSFFDTRGTQYF.

With regard to this clonotype: The junction shows a germline mismatch at one end, possibly a read error. The chain recombines TRBV7-9 with TRBJ1-2; D gene uncertain. This CDR3 is built from 16 residues. Germline CDR1 and CDR2: SEHNR and FQNEAQ (reference sequence). The CDR3 loop reads CARSLEGRLSQYGYAF. CDR3 nucleotides: TGTGCCAGAAGCCTCGAGGGCAGGCTGTCCCAGTATGGCTACGCCTTC. The variable domain in full, completed from reference TRBV7-9 and TRBJ1-2, reads DTGVSQNPRHKITKRGQNVTFRCDPISEHNRLYWYRQTLGQGPEFLTYFQNEAQLEKSRLLSDRFSAERPKGSFSTLEIQRTEQGDSAMYLCARSLEGRLSQYGYAFGSGTRLTVV.